Listed here are 30 T cell receptor beta chains from one sample, sequenced in a study of blood T cell repertoires in COVID-19. TCRdb's table, derived via immunoSEQ multiplex PCR, lists solely in-frame clones and lacks some. The repertoire includes 150,000 to 200,000 clones, approximately 91% of them detected once, and roughly 0.77% sits in the top ten. Specimen: PBMCs or T cells enriched from blood (not recorded which). Source of these receptors: a young woman who had recovered from COVID-19.

In this sample, this clone turned up a few times. V usage is TRBV4-3 and J usage is TRBJ2-3; unclear D gene. Trimming cost V 0 bases and J 2 bases, with 3 bases left between them. This CDR3 contains 13 residues. Germline CDR1 and CDR2: LGHNA and YSLEER. The CDR3 DNA reads as TGCGCCAGCAGCCAAGACTTCACAGATACGCAGTATTTT. It is translated as CASSQDFTDTQYF.

This clone has a handful of counts. This rearrangement joins TRBV5-1 to TRBJ2-2; 9 positions match TRBD2. J was trimmed by 6 bases and V by 0 bases; bases with no gene match: 3. The CDR3 consists of 15 residues. Germline CDR1 is SGHRS and CDR2 is YFSETQ. The DNA of the CDR3 is TGCGCCAGCAGCTTGGTGGTAGCGGGAGCCGGGGAGCTGTTTTTT. This codes for CASSLVVAGAGELFF.

V gene TRBV19 combines with J gene TRBJ1-2, with TRBD1 matching 7 bases. V lost 7 bases, J lost 1 base, and 9 bases stayed unmatched. The CDR3 loop spans 15 amino acids. The V gene's germline CDR1 is LNHDA and CDR2 SQIVND (reference sequence). This CDR3 reads CASNIPGQHNYGYTF. CDR3 DNA sequence: TGTGCCAGTAACATTCCGGGACAGCATAACTATGGCTACACCTTC.

The genes are TRBV6-6 and TRBJ1-2, with D perhaps matching TRBD1 (5 bases). CDR3 length equals 14 residues. Trimming took 2 bases from V and 6 from J, leaving 13 bases between them. CDR1 and CDR2 from the germline V gene are MNHNY and SVGAGI (reference sequence). CDR3 sequence (DNA): TGTGCCAGCAGTTACACCTCGGGGGTCCATGGCTACACCTTC. Amino acids: CASSYTSGVHGYTF.

V and J are TRBV18 and TRBJ1-2, with D possibly matching TRBD1 (5 bases). The CDR3 covers 16 residues. CDR1 and CDR2 (germline): KGHSH, LQKENI. Between the trimmed V and J ends, which lost 2 bases and 5 bases, there was a span of 18 bases. The CDR3 bases are TGTGCCAGCTCACCATTCAGGGAAGAGGAGTTTTATGGCTACACCTTC. Its translation: CASSPFREEEFYGYTF.

CDR3 sequence (DNA): TGTGCCAGCAGCCGCGGGAGTGACTATACTTACTTC. It codes for CASSRGSDYTYF. This chain links TRBV6-2 or TRBV6-3 with TRBJ2-5; 7 nucleotides line up with TRBD2. V lost 6 bases, J lost 14 bases, and 12 bases stayed unmatched. Per the germline V gene, CDR1 is MNHEY and CDR2 is SVGEGT. The CDR3 extends over 12 amino acids.

This clone turned up a few times. The chain is built from TRBV5-5 and TRBJ2-7; 7 bases are shared with TRBD2. Germline CDR1 reads SGHKS; CDR2 reads YYEKEE (reference sequence). The CDR3 has 16 amino acids. The trim removed 0 bases at V and 3 bases at J, leaving 9 bases unmatched. CDR3 DNA: TGTGCCAGCAGCTTGGCGCCACCCGCGGGGGTCTACGAGCAGTACTTC. Protein product: CASSLAPPAGVYEQYF.

This clone was observed a few times. V and J are TRBV6-5 and TRBJ1-2, with D tentatively TRBD1 (6 bases). Germline V gene lookup returns CDR1 MNHEY and CDR2 SVGAGI. The V end was cut by 5 bases, the J end by 4 bases, with 17 bases between. The CDR3 totals 15 residues. CDR3 in amino acids: CASSRTEKGTYGYTF. The CDR3 DNA reads as TGTGCCAGCAGTAGGACAGAAAAGGGAACCTATGGCTACACCTTC.

The V and J genes are TRBV14 and TRBJ2-1; TRBD2 aligns across 7 bases. Trimming at V came to 3 bases and at J to 8 bases, leaving 10 bases not matched to a gene. From germline, CDR1 is SGHDN and CDR2 FVKESK. The CDR3 has 15 amino acids. CDR3 DNA sequence: TGTGCCAGCAGCCACATTCGGCGGGAGAGGGATGAGCAGTTCTTC. It codes for CASSHIRRERDEQFF.

The V gene is TRBV20-1, the J gene TRBJ2-3, with a possible D match to TRBD2 (6 bases). This CDR3 spans 16 amino acids. The germline V gene encodes CDR1 DFQATT and CDR2 SNEGSKA (reference sequence). Between the trimmed V and J ends, which lost 3 bases and 7 bases, there was a span of 23 bases. The CDR3 bases are TGCAGTGCTAGTGGGACTCCCGGTTTCTCACTATATACGCAGTATTTT. Amino acids: CSASGTPGFSLYTQYF.

This chain joins TRBV6-1 and TRBJ2-1; TRBD1 aligns across 9 bases. The CDR3 sequence is 17 residues long. The V segment lost 1 base and the J segment 3 bases; nucleotides outside the gene matches: 7. CDR1 and CDR2 from the germline V gene are MNHNS and SASEGT. The CDR3 loop is CASSEGWTGAYYNEQFF. In DNA form, the CDR3 reads TGTGCCAGCAGTGAAGGGTGGACAGGGGCATACTACAATGAGCAGTTCTTC.

The rearrangement uses TRBV7-9 and TRBJ2-3; 12 nucleotides line up with TRBD2. This CDR3 has 15 residues. The junction had 6 bases not matched to a gene; V was cut back by 1 base and J by 10 bases. CDR1 SEHNR and CDR2 FQNEAQ come from the germline V gene (reference sequence). In DNA form, the CDR3 reads TGTGCCAGCAGCTTAGGGACTAGCGGGACCATGGCGCAGTATTTT. Translating gives CASSLGTSGTMAQYF. The whole variable domain, filled in from reference TRBV7-9 and TRBJ2-3, reads DTGVSQNPRHKITKRGQNVTFRCDPISEHNRLYWYRQTLGQGPEFLTYFQNEAQLEKSRLLSDRFSAERPKGSFSTLEIQRTEQGDSAMYLCASSLGTSGTMAQYFGPGTRLTVL.

This clone occurred once. This chain connects TRBV2 to TRBJ2-7, with 14 bases identical to TRBD2. The V gene end was trimmed by 5 bases and the J gene end by 5 bases; junction bases not matched to a gene: 5. Looked up from germline, CDR1 is SNHLY and CDR2 is FYNNEI. The CDR3 extends over 15 amino acids. CDR3 sequence (DNA): TGTGCCAGCAGTAAAACGGGACTAGCGGGAGACGAGCAGTACTTC. It codes for CASSKTGLAGDEQYF.

This chain connects TRBV7-2 to TRBJ1-1; D gene uncertain. The CDR3 consists of 14 residues. The V and J ends lost 4 bases and 0 bases respectively, with 9 bases between them. Germline V gene data show CDR1 as SGHTA and CDR2 as FQGNSA. DNA of the CDR3: TGTGCCAGCAGCTCTCAACAGCTGAACACTGAAGCTTTCTTT. Residues: CASSSQQLNTEAFF.

The chain is built from TRBV14 and TRBJ1-6; 7 bases map to TRBD1. The germline gives CDR1 SGHDN, CDR2 FVKESK. This CDR3 is built from 16 residues. The V and J ends lost 4 bases and 5 bases, in that order; junction bases with no gene match: 8. The DNA of the CDR3 is TGTGCCAGCAGCCCGCCGGGACAGCCTAATAATTCACCCCTCCACTTT. As protein: CASSPPGQPNNSPLHF.

This rearrangement joins TRBV27 to TRBJ1-6, with 8 bases fitting TRBD1. The trim removed 3 bases at V and 1 base at J, leaving 5 bases unmatched. CDR1 is MNHEY, CDR2 SMNVEV, per germline (reference sequence). This CDR3 spans 17 amino acids. CDR3 loop: CASSFGQGGSYNSPLHF. The CDR3 region has the DNA TGTGCCAGCAGTTTCGGACAGGGTGGGTCCTATAATTCACCCCTCCACTTT.

V gene TRBV7-8 combines with J gene TRBJ1-1; 7 bases agree with TRBD1. The CDR3 totals 15 residues. V lost 3 bases to trimming and J lost 5 bases; unmatched junction nucleotides: 9. CDR1 and CDR2 from the germline V gene are SGHVS and FQNEAQ. The CDR3 region is CASSFQAPGGTEAFF. Written as DNA, the CDR3 is TGTGCCAGCAGCTTCCAGGCCCCAGGGGGGACTGAAGCTTTCTTT.

The chain employs TRBV28 and TRBJ2-3; D remains ambiguous. The CDR3 has 16 amino acids. The germline gives CDR1 MDHEN, CDR2 SYDVKM. Deletions cut 2 bases from V and 2 bases from J, with 14 bases between. The CDR3 coding sequence is TGTGCCAGCAGTTTAGGCTTTCAGGCAGACACAGATACGCAGTATTTT. Translated, it gives CASSLGFQADTDTQYF.

The chain links TRBV7-9 to TRBJ2-2, with TRBD1 matching over 8 bases. The CDR3 loop spans 17 amino acids. Germline values: CDR1 SEHNR, CDR2 FQNEAQ (reference sequence). V trimming: 5 bases; J trimming: 7 bases; junction bases outside the gene matches: 15. The CDR3 region is CASSHTGAGTGIGELFF. Written as DNA, the CDR3 is TGTGCCAGCAGCCACACCGGAGCCGGGACAGGCATCGGGGAGCTGTTTTTT.

V and J are TRBV28 and TRBJ2-7; the D gene is possibly TRBD2 (5 bases). Trimming left V 2 bases short and J 3 bases short, with 11 bases between. The CDR3 sequence is 14 residues long. CDR1 MDHEN and CDR2 SYDVKM come from the germline V gene. As DNA, the CDR3 is TGTGCCAGCAGTTTACGAAGGAGGTTCTACGAGCAGTACTTC. Translation: CASSLRRRFYEQYF.

This chain joins TRBV15 and TRBJ1-5; TRBD1 matches 7 bases. The CDR3 spans 15 residues. V trimming: 0 bases; J trimming: 8 bases; junction bases outside the gene matches: 7. Germline V gene sequence: CDR1 LNHNV, CDR2 YYDKDF (reference sequence). DNA for the CDR3: TGTGCCACCAGCAGAGATGGACAGGCGTTAGAGCCCCAGCATTTT. The encoded protein is CATSRDGQALEPQHF.

The chain carries TRBV5-4 and TRBJ2-1; 10 bases line up with TRBD1. The CDR3 is 14 amino acids. Per the germline V gene, CDR1 is SGHNT and CDR2 is YYREEE (reference sequence). V shed 3 bases, J shed 9 bases, and the junction held 6 bases outside the gene matches. The CDR3 nucleotides read TGTGCCAGCAGCTCGGGACAGGGGTGGGTTGAGCAGTTCTTC. Amino acid sequence: CASSSGQGWVEQFF.

CDR3 nucleotide sequence: TGCGCCAGCAGCTTGGTTTCGGGAGGCCCCTACAATGAGCAGTTCTTC. It translates to CASSLVSGGPYNEQFF. This chain uses TRBV5-1 with TRBJ2-1; 7 nucleotides agree with TRBD2. There are 16 residues in the CDR3. After removal of 0 bases from V and 2 bases from J, the junction contained 5 bases not matched to a gene. CDR1 and CDR2 from the germline V gene are SGHRS and YFSETQ.

The chain combines TRBV11-1 with TRBJ2-2; D might be TRBD2 (6 bases). Trimming pared 3 bases from V and 5 bases from J, leaving 13 bases between. The CDR3 sequence is 15 residues long. Germline V gives CDR1 SGHAT, CDR2 FQDESV (reference sequence). The DNA of the CDR3 is TGTGCCAGCAGCTTTTCCGGGAGAGGAACCGGGGAGCTGTTTTTT. Translated: CASSFSGRGTGELFF. Combining the CDR3 with reference TRBV11-1 and TRBJ2-2 gives the whole variable domain EAEVAQSPRYKITEKSQAVAFWCDPISGHATLYWYRQILGQGPELLVQFQDESVVDDSQLPKDRFSAERLKGVDSTLKIQPAELGDSAMYLCASSFSGRGTGELFFGEGSRLTVL.

As for this clone: The identical CDR3 is also encoded by other nucleotide sequences in the sample. This chain joins TRBV28 and TRBJ2-3; 7 nucleotides align to TRBD2. Germline-derived CDR1 and CDR2 are MDHEN and SYDVKM. The V gene end was trimmed by 2 bases and the J gene end by 3 bases; junction bases not matched to a gene: 2. The CDR3 sequence is 14 residues long. The CDR3 DNA follows: TGTGCCAGCAGTTTACTTAGCGGGACAGATACGCAGTATTTT. It codes for CASSLLSGTDTQYF.

The rearrangement links TRBV15 to TRBJ2-1, with 8 bases identical to TRBD2. The V segment lost 4 bases and the J segment 12 bases; nucleotides outside the gene matches: 11. CDR3 length: 14 residues. Looked up from germline, CDR1 is LNHNV and CDR2 is YYDKDF (reference sequence). The CDR3 reads CATSTPVGGAVQFF. As DNA, the CDR3 is TGTGCCACCAGCACCCCGGTCGGGGGGGCGGTGCAGTTCTTC. Drawing the rest from reference TRBV15 and TRBJ2-1, the complete variable domain is DAMVIQNPRYQVTQFGKPVTLSCSQTLNHNVMYWYQQKSSQAPKLLFHYYDKDFNNEADTPDNFQSRRPNTSFCFLDIRSPGLGDTAMYLCATSTPVGGAVQFFGPGTRLTVL.

This clone turned up a few times. The chain combines TRBV15 with TRBJ2-2; unclear D gene. V lost 0 bases to trimming and J lost 1 base, with 3 bases between them. The germline V gene has CDR1 LNHNV and CDR2 YYDKDF (reference sequence). The CDR3 contains 14 residues. CDR3 sequence reads: CATSRDLNTGELFF. The CDR3 DNA sequence: TGTGCCACCAGCAGAGATCTGAACACCGGGGAGCTGTTTTTT.

This clone was recorded once. This rearrangement joins TRBV7-9 to TRBJ1-1, with unresolved D. The germline V gene encodes CDR1 SEHNR and CDR2 FQNEAQ (reference sequence). V dropped 2 bases and J dropped 1 base, with 11 bases sitting between them. The CDR3 is made up of 15 amino acids. The CDR3 DNA follows: TGTGCCAGCAGCTTATACTCGGCGGAGAACACTGAAGCTTTCTTT. Its translation: CASSLYSAENTEAFF. The full variable domain, with the rest looked up from reference TRBV7-9 and TRBJ1-1, is DTGVSQNPRHKITKRGQNVTFRCDPISEHNRLYWYRQTLGQGPEFLTYFQNEAQLEKSRLLSDRFSAERPKGSFSTLEIQRTEQGDSAMYLCASSLYSAENTEAFFGQGTRLTVV.

The gene calls are TRBV5-4 and TRBJ2-1; D might be TRBD2 (7 bases). The CDR3 extends over 14 amino acids. Germline V gene data show CDR1 as SGHNT and CDR2 as YYREEE (reference sequence). Trimming cost V 2 bases and J 8 bases, with 14 bases left between them. The CDR3 coding sequence is TGTGCCAGCAGCTTCGGGGGGCGAGGTGATGAGCAGTTCTTC. This codes for CASSFGGRGDEQFF.

This clone was observed a few times. V usage is TRBV7-9 and J usage is TRBJ2-5, with TRBD2 matching 8 bases. Germline V gives CDR1 SEHNR, CDR2 FQNEAQ (reference sequence). This CDR3 has 16 residues. V shed 5 bases, J shed 5 bases, and the junction held 13 bases outside the gene matches. The CDR3 is CASSPLAGLGRETQYF. DNA for the CDR3: TGTGCCAGCAGCCCGCTTGCGGGACTAGGGAGGGAGACCCAGTACTTC.